This T cell receptor (beta chain) stems from a study of cytomegalovirus exposure and HLA in healthy donors. Whole-study context: An earlier analysis identified 120 million or so unique TCR beta sequences in some 170 million T cells.

This CDR3 region has 16 residues. Germline V lookup: CDR1 LGHNA, CDR2 YSLEER. V was trimmed by 0 bases and J by 2 bases, leaving 13 bases between them. It was with 60 Vbeta and 13 Jbeta primers that the PCR ran. Assay used: immunoSEQ multiplex PCR; TCRdb lists only in-frame clones, some missing. In the table there are 180,000 or so clones, over 70% of which are singletons. This clone was observed a single time. Its specificity is not known. Study-wide results and limits: One variant, a missense change in DCLRE1C, was linked in a later analysis to TCR beta V- and J-gene trimming. In an earlier analysis, most TCR beta V segments were productive about 87% or about 30% of the time.

This clonotype was sampled from a man aged 18 to 30 in good health and CMV-seronegative. The chain is built from TRBV4-3 and TRBJ2-5, with D unresolved. Sequences were obtained from PBMCs. CDR3 nucleotide sequence: TGCGCCAGCAGCCAAGATACCGCGCCTCAACAAGAGACCCAGTACTTC. This translates into CASSQDTAPQQETQYF.